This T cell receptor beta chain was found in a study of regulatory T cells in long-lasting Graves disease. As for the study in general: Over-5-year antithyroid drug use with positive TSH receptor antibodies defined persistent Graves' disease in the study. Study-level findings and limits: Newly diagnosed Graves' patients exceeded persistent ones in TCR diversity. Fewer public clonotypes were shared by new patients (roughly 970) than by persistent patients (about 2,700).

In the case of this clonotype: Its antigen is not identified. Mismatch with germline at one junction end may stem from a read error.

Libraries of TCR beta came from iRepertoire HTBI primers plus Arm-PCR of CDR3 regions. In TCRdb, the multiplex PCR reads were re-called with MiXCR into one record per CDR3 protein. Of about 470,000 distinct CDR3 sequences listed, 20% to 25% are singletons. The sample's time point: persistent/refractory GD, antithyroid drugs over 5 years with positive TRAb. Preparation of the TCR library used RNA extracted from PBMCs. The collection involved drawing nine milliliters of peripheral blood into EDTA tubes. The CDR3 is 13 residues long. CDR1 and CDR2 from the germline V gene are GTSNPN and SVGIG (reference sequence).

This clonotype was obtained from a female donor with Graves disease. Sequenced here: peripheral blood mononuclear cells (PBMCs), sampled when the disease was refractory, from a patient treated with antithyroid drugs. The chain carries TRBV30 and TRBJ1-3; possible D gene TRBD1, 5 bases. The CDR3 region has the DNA TGTGCCTGGAGTGTCGGGACTGGAAGCACCATATATTTT. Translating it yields CAWSVGTGSTIYF.